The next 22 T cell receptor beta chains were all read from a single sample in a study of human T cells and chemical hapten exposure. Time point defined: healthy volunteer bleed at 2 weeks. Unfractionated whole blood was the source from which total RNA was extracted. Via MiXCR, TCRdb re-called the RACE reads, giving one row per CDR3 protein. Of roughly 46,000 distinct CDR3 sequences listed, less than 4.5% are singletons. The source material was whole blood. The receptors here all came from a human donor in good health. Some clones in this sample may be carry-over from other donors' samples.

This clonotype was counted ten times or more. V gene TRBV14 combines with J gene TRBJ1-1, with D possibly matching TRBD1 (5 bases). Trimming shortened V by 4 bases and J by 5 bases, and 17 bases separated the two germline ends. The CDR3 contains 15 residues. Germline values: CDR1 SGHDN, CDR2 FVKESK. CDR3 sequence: CASSPGGGVGTEAFF. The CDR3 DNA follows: TGTGCCAGCAGCCCCGGCGGGGGGGTCGGGACTGAAGCTTTCTTT.

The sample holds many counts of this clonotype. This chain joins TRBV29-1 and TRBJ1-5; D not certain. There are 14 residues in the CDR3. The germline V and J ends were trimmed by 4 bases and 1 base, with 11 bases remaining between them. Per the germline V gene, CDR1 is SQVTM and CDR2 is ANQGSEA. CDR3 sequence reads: CSVASGSSNQPQHF. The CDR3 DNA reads TGCAGCGTTGCTTCAGGTTCCAGCAATCAGCCCCAGCATTTT.

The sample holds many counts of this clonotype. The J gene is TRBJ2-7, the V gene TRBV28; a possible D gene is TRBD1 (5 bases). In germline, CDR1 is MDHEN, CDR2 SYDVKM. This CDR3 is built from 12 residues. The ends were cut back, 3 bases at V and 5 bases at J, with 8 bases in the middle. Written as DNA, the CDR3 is TGTGCCAGCAGTTTGGTCAGGGACGAGCAGTACTTC. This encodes CASSLVRDEQYF.

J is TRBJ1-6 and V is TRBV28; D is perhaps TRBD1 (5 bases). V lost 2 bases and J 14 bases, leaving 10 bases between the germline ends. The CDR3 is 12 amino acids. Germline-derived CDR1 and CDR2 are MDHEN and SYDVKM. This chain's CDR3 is CASSLQGTTLHF. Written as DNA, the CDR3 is TGTGCCAGCAGTTTACAGGGAACCACCCTCCACTTT.

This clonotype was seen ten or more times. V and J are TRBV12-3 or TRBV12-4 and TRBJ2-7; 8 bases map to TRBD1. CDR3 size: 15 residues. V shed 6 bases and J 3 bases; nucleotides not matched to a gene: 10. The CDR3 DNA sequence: TGTGCCAGCAGCCCGGACAGGGTCGCTTACTACGAGCAGTACTTC. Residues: CASSPDRVAYYEQYF.

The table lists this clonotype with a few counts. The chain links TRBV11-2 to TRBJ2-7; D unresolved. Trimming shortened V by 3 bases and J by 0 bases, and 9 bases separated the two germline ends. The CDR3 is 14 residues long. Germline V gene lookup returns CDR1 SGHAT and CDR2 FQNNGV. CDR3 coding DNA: TGTGCCAGCAGCTTCGGCAGGAGCTCCTACGAGCAGTACTTC. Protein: CASSFGRSSYEQYF.

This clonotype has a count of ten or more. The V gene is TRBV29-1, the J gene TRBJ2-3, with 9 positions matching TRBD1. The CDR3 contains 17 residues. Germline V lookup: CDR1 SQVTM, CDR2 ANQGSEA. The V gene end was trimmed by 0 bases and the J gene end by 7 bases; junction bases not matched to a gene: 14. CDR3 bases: TGCAGCGTTGAAGATCTATTGCGGGACAGGGATCCCAATACGCAGTATTTT. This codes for CSVEDLLRDRDPNTQYF.

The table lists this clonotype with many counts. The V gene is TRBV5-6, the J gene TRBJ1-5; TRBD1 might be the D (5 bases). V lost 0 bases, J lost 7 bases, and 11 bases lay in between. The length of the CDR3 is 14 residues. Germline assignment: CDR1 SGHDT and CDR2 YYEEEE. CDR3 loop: CASSLGQGPQPQHF. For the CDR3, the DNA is TGTGCCAGCAGCTTGGGGCAGGGTCCCCAGCCCCAGCATTTT.

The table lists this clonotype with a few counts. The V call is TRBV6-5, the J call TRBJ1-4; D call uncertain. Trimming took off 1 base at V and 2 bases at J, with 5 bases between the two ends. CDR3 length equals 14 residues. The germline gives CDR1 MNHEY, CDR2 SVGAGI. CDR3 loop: CASSYYRTNEKLFF. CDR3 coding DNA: TGTGCCAGCAGTTACTACCGTACTAATGAAAAACTGTTTTTT.

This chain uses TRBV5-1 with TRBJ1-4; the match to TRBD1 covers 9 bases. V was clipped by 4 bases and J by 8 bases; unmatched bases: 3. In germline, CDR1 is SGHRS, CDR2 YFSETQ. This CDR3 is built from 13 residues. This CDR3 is CASSGTGREKLFF. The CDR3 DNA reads TGCGCCAGCAGCGGGACAGGGAGGGAAAAACTGTTTTTT.

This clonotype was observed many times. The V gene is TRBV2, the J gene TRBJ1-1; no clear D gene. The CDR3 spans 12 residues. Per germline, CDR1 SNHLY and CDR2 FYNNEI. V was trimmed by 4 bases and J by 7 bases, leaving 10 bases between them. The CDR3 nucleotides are TGTGCCAGCAGTGGTGGACGCAATGAAGCTTTCTTT. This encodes CASSGGRNEAFF.

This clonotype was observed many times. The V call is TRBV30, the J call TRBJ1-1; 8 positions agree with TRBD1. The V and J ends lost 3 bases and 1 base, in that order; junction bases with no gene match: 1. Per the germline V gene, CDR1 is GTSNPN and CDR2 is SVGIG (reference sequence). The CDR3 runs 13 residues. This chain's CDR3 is CAWRGTGNTEAFF. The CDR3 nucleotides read TGTGCCTGGAGGGGGACAGGGAACACTGAAGCTTTCTTT.

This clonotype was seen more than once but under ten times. CDR3 protein: CTSSQAGLATNEQFF. In nucleotides, the CDR3 is TGCACCAGCAGCCAGGCGGGACTAGCTACCAATGAGCAGTTCTTC. The chain joins TRBV1 to TRBJ2-1; the DNA was not compared with TRBD2, the D call given in the table. TRBV1 represents a pseudogene. This CDR3 spans 15 amino acids.

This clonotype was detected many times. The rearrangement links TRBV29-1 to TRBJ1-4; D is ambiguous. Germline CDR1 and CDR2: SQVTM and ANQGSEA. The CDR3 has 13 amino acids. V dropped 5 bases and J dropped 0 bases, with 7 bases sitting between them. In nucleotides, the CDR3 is TGCAGCGTTTGGACTCCAACTAATGAAAAACTGTTTTTT. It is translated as CSVWTPTNEKLFF.

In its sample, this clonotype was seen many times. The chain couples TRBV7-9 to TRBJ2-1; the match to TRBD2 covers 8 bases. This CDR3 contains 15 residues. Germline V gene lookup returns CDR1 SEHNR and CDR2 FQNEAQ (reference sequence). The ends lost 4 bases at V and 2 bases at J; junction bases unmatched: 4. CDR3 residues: CASSSSGRPYNEQFF. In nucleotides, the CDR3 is TGTGCCAGCAGCTCCAGCGGGAGACCCTACAATGAGCAGTTCTTC.

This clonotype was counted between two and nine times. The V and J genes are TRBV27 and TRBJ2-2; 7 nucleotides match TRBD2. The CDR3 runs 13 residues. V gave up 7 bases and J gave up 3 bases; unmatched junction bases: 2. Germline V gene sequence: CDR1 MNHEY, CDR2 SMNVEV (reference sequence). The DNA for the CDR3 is TGTGCCAGCATGGGGGGGTACACCGGGGAGCTGTTTTTT. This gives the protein CASMGGYTGELFF.

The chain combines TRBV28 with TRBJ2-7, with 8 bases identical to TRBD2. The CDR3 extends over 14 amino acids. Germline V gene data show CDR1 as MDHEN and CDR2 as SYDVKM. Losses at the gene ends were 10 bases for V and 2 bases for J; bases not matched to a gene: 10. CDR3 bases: TGTGCCACCCGACGGGCGGGGGGAGCCTACGAGCAGTACTTC. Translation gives CATRRAGGAYEQYF.

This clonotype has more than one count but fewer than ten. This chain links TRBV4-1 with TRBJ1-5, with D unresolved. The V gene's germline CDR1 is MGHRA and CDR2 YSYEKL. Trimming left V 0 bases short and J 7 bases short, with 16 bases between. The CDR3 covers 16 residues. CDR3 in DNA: TGCGCCAGCAGCCAAGATCGCCAGGTACAAGGGCAGCCCCAGCATTTT. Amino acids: CASSQDRQVQGQPQHF.

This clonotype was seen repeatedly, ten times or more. The CDR3 is CASSFWGTEAFF. CDR3 sequence (DNA): TGTGCCAGCAGCTTTTGGGGGACCGAAGCTTTCTTT. The J gene is TRBJ1-1, the V gene TRBV13; TRBD1 might be the D (5 bases). Germline V gene sequence: CDR1 PRHDT, CDR2 FYEKMQ (reference sequence). Trimming shortened V by 3 bases and J by 8 bases, and 10 bases separated the two germline ends. CDR3 length: 12 amino acids.

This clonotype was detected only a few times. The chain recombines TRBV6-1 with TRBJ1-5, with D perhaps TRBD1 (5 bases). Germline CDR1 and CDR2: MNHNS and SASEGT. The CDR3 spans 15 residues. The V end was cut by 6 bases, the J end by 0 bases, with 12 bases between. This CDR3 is CASSRGPNSNQPQHF. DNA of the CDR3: TGTGCCAGCAGCCGGGGCCCCAATAGCAATCAGCCCCAGCATTTT.

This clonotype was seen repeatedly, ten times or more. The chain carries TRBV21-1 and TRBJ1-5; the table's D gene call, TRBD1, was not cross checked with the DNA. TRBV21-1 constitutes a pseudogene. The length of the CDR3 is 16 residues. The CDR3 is CASSKEARGQGQPQHF. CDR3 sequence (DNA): TGTGCCAGCAGCAAAGAAGCCAGGGGGCAGGGACAGCCCCAGCATTTT.

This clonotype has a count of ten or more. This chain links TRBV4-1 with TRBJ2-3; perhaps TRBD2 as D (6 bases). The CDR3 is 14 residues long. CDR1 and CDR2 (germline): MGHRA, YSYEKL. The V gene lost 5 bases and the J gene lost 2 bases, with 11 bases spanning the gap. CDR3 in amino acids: CASSSQRATDTQYF. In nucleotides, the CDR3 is TGCGCCAGCAGCTCACAGCGGGCCACAGATACGCAGTATTTT.